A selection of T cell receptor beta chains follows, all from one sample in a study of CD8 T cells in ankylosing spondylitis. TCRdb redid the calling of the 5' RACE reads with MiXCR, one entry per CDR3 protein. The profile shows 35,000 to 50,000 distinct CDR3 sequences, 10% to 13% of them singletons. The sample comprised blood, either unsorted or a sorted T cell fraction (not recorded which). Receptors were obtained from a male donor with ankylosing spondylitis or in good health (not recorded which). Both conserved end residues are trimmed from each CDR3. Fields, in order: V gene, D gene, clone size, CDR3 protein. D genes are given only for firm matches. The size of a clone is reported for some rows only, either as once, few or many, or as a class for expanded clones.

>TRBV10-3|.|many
AISESGSGNTIY
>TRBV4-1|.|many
ASSQGVLRADGGNTIY
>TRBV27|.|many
ASSLFSNTGELF
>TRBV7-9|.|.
ASIPMVETQY
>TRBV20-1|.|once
SARDFRGWGYNEQF
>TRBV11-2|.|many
ASSVTFPPIAYNEQF
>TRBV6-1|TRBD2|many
ASSLAVGYNEQF
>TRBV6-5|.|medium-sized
ASRTRDTQY
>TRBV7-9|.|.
ASSIGRLTGSGELF
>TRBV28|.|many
ASSYRVPNQPQH
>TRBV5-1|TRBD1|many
ASSLGDSYNEQF
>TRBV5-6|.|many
ASRPGHSYEQY
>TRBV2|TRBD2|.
ASRQNGRQETQY
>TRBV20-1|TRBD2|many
SARDLAGGVADTQY
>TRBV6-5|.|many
ASSYSPWGEQY
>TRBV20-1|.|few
SSRGRGYYNEQF
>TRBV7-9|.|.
ASSKHLGHANTDTQY
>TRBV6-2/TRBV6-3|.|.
ASSPSLAENNEQF
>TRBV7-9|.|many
ASSLAQDSYEQY
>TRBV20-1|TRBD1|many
SALEGDSGKETQY
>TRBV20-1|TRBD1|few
SAREGAGTDTQY